A selection of T cell receptor beta chains follows, all from one sample in a study of graft-versus-host responses after intestinal transplantation. Antigens of these TCRs are unknown. Generated by immunoSEQ multiplex PCR, the TCRdb table keeps only in-frame clones and is missing some. The sample carries about 85,000 clones, 80% to 95% recorded once. Sequences were derived from unstimulated CD8+ T cells sorted from spleen or lymph node cells, sampled before transplant. Receptors were obtained from a human donor who was the organ donor for an intestinal transplant. CDR3s include the opening cysteine and the closing phenylalanine or tryptophan. Each record gives: J gene, V gene, D gene, clone size, CDR3 DNA, CDR3 protein. D genes are given only for firm matches. Part of the rows lack a size; the others show once, few, many or a class for expanded clones.

>TRBJ2-2|TRBV4-1|NA|NA
TGCGCCAGCAGCCAAGCAGACACCGGGGAGCTGTTTTTT
CASSQADTGELFF
>TRBJ2-1|TRBV2|TRBD2|NA
TGTGCCAGCAGGGGACTAGCGGGATTCTACAATGAGCAGTTCTTC
CASRGLAGFYNEQFF
>TRBJ1-1|TRBV6-1|NA|NA
TGTGCCAGCAGACAGCTGAACACTGAAGCTTTCTTT
CASRQLNTEAFF
>TRBJ2-6|TRBV7-3|TRBD1|NA
TGTGCCAGCAGCCCATCCTGGACAGGGGCCGACTCTGGGGCCAACGTCCTGACTTTC
CASSPSWTGADSGANVLTF
>TRBJ2-3|TRBV9|TRBD1|NA
TGTGCCAGCAGCGTAGAGGACAGGGGGCGTACAGATACGCAGTATTTT
CASSVEDRGRTDTQYF
>TRBJ1-2|TRBV19|NA|NA
TGTGCCAGTAGTACGAACGACAGGCCCCCCTACTATGGCTACACCTTC
CASSTNDRPPYYGYTF
>TRBJ2-1|TRBV30|TRBD2|once
TGTGCCTGGAGGGACGAACTAGCGGGGGGCTACAATGAGCAGTTCTTC
CAWRDELAGGYNEQFF
>TRBJ2-7|TRBV27|TRBD1|NA
TGTGCCAGCAGTAGCCAGGGACAGGACTACGAGCAGTACTTC
CASSSQGQDYEQYF
>TRBJ1-5|TRBV5-1|NA|many
TGCGCCAGCAGCCCGGGGGGGGGCGCGGGAGATCAGCCCCAGCATTTT
CASSPGGGAGDQPQHF
>TRBJ1-1|TRBV21-1|NA|once
TGTGCCCGGGGTTTGAACACTGAAGCTTTCTTT
CARGLNTEAFF
>TRBJ2-5|TRBV13|TRBD2|once
TGTGCCAGCAGCTCCCCTTCGTTAGCGGGGGGGCAAGAGACCCAGTACTTC
CASSSPSLAGGQETQYF
>TRBJ1-2|TRBV2|TRBD1|NA
TGTGCCAGCACCCACGTAGGGGACAGCCTCTATGGCTACACCTTC
CASTHVGDSLYGYTF
>TRBJ2-3|TRBV10-3|TRBD2|NA
TGTGCCATCAGTGAGTCTCCGGGAGGATTATCGGGGACAGATACGCAGTATTTT
CAISESPGGLSGTDTQYF
>TRBJ1-4|TRBV5-6|NA|few
TGTGCCAGCAGCGGGGGTGAAAAACTGTTTTTT
CASSGGEKLFF
>TRBJ2-5|TRBV5-4|TRBD2|NA
TGTGCCAGCAGCTCAGGACTAGCGGGGGCCCAAAACCCCGAGACCCAGTACTTC
CASSSGLAGAQNPETQYF
>TRBJ1-2|TRBV28|TRBD1|NA
TGTGCCAGCAGTTTTCCGACAGGGGGCTGGTATGGCTACACCTTC
CASSFPTGGWYGYTF
>TRBJ2-7|TRBV4-1|NA|NA
TGCGCCAGCAACCAGTATCTCACAGGGCGGCCCTACGAGCAGTACTTC
CASNQYLTGRPYEQYF
>TRBJ2-7|TRBV27|NA|NA
TGTGCCAGCAGTCTCCAGCCCACGACCTACGAGCAGTACTTC
CASSLQPTTYEQYF
>TRBJ1-1|TRBV27|NA|NA
TGTGCCAGCAGTCGCCCCATGACAGAAGAAGCTTTCTTT
CASSRPMTEEAFF
>TRBJ1-5|TRBV9|NA|once
TGTGCCAGCAGCGTAGGGACCAATCAGCCCCAGCATTTT
CASSVGTNQPQHF
>TRBJ1-1|TRBV4-1|TRBD1|NA
TGCGCCAGCAGCCAAGATCCGGCAGGGGGTGTTTACACTGAAGCTTTCTTT
CASSQDPAGGVYTEAFF
>TRBJ1-1|TRBV5-6|TRBD1|once
TGTGCCAGCAGCTTGTGGGACGTGGGACAGCCTGAAGCTTTCTTT
CASSLWDVGQPEAFF
>TRBJ1-1|TRBV29-1|TRBD1|NA
TGCAGCGTAGGTGGGACAGCCACTGAAGCTTTCTTT
CSVGGTATEAFF
>TRBJ1-5|TRBV11-2|NA|NA
TGTGCCAGCAGATTCCATCCGAGGGGGAAGTGGAGCAATCAGCCCCAGCATTTT
CASRFHPRGKWSNQPQHF
>TRBJ2-7|TRBV27|TRBD1|NA
TGTGCCAGCAGTTTATCGAGACAGGGGGACCCCTACGAGCAGTACTTC
CASSLSRQGDPYEQYF
>TRBJ2-1|TRBV10-2|TRBD2|NA
TGCGCCAGCAGGAGCGGGAGCTCCTACAATGAGCAGTTCTTC
CASRSGSSYNEQFF
>TRBJ1-1|TRBV14|NA|NA
TGTGCCAGCAGTACTATACACAGACAGAACACTGAAGCTTTCTTT
CASSTIHRQNTEAFF
>TRBJ2-3|TRBV7-3|TRBD2|NA
TGTGCCAGCAGCTTAGGACTAGCTAGCACAGATACGCAGTATTTT
CASSLGLASTDTQYF
>TRBJ1-1|TRBV6-1|NA|NA
TGTGCCAGCAGTGAAGCCGGGACGGCTACTGAAGCTTTCTTT
CASSEAGTATEAFF
>TRBJ1-5|TRBV27|NA|once
TGTGCCAGCAGTCTCGGGACCGGTCAGCCCCAGCATTTT
CASSLGTGQPQHF
>TRBJ2-2|TRBV5-4|TRBD1|NA
TGTGCCAGCAGCGTCGACAGGGTCGGGGAGCTGTTTTTT
CASSVDRVGELFF
>TRBJ1-1|TRBV6-1|NA|NA
TGTGCCAGCAGTGAAGCGGCTTCCGGACACCGATGGGACACTGAAGCTTTCTTT
CASSEAASGHRWDTEAFF
>TRBJ2-1|TRBV6-5|NA|NA
TGTGCCAGCAGTTACGGGTCACACAATGAGCAGTTCTTC
CASSYGSHNEQFF
>TRBJ1-5|TRBV21-1|NA|NA
TGTGCCAGCAGCAAGATCGTTAGCAATCAGCCCCAGCATTTT
CASSKIVSNQPQHF
>TRBJ2-1|TRBV10-1|NA|NA
TGCGCCAGCAGTGGACTGAAGGATGAGCAGTTCTTC
CASSGLKDEQFF
>TRBJ2-1|TRBV5-1|NA|NA
TGCGCCAGCAGCTTGGAGGGCCCCTTTGGGCAGTTCTTC
CASSLEGPFGQFF
>TRBJ2-1|TRBV5-1|TRBD2|NA
TGCGCCAGCAGCTGGACTAGCGGGAGTTTCTATGAGCAGTTCTTC
CASSWTSGSFYEQFF
>TRBJ1-2|TRBV18|NA|NA
TGTGCCAGCTCACCACACGTTATGACACCTTTTAACTATGGCTACACCTTC
CASSPHVMTPFNYGYTF
>TRBJ2-7|TRBV7-6|NA|NA
TGTGCCAGCAGCCTAGACAGCTCCTACGAGCAGTACTTC
CASSLDSSYEQYF
>TRBJ1-1|TRBV7-9|NA|NA
TGTGCCGCTTCAGGGGACACTGAAGCTTTCTTT
CAASGDTEAFF
>TRBJ2-1|TRBV9|TRBD2|NA
TGTGCCAGCAGCTATGGGGTAGCGGGGTCGTATGAGCAGTTCTTC
CASSYGVAGSYEQFF